This T cell receptor (beta chain) was sequenced in a study of neurological immune-mediated disorders. Study details: Within the group of 34 multiple sclerosis patients, approximately 30 were relapsing-remitting, while 3 were secondary progressive.

This clonotype was seen many times. The CDR3 has 15 residues. Looked up from germline, CDR1 is SGHTA and CDR2 is FQGNSA. The J segment lost 6 bases and the V segment lost 3 bases, leaving 7 bases of the junction unmatched. Synthesis of cDNA was accomplished via 5'RACE employing 10-nucleotide random UMIs. From the 5' RACE reads, TCRdb called clonotypes with MiXCR, one entry per CDR3 protein. The repertoire holds approximately 82,000 distinct CDR3 sequences, with just over 2.5% as singletons. The unsorted libraries were produced from 2 million PBMCs held at -80 C. The source of this sequence is a woman aged 25 to 39 with multiple sclerosis. This sequence joins TRBV7-2 and TRBJ1-5; 8 bases fit TRBD1. Specimen: PBMCs. In nucleotides, the CDR3 is TGTGCCAGCAGCTTCACGGACAGGGTGACTCAGCCCCAGCATTTT. Translating it yields CASSFTDRVTQPQHF.